The 26 T cell receptor beta chains presented below share a single source sample, sequenced in a study of shared clonotypes between healthy human individuals. The table came from immunoSEQ multiplex PCR; TCRdb's copy has only in-frame clones and leaves some out. The table has about 2,100,000 clones, 85% to 95% seen once. Naive CD8 populations comprised CD45RO-negative cells positively selected for CCR7, excluding terminally differentiated effector memory CD45RA+ cells. Source material: naive CD8+ T cells from PBMCs. Every receptor here comes from a man younger than 35 in good health. Some clones in this sample may be carry-over from other donors' samples.

CDR3 nucleotides: TGTGCCAGCAGTGAAGCGCTTGTGGGGTGGTCCTATGGCTACACCTTC. Protein product: CASSEALVGWSYGYTF. The J gene is TRBJ1-2, the V gene TRBV2, with unresolved D. Deletions cut 0 bases from V and 4 bases from J, with 15 bases between. This CDR3 contains 16 residues. Germline CDR1 is SNHLY and CDR2 is FYNNEI.

The chain employs TRBV28 and TRBJ2-1; either TRBD1 or TRBD2 may fit D (5 bases each). The CDR3 contains 14 residues. Trimming stripped 10 bases from V and 6 bases from J, with 19 bases between. CDR1 and CDR2 (germline): MDHEN, SYDVKM. CDR3 region: CATGWLSGLNEQFF. As DNA, the CDR3 is TGTGCCACGGGGTGGCTGTCGGGGCTCAATGAGCAGTTCTTC.

The count of this clone is one. The chain is built from TRBV28 and TRBJ1-5; D unclear. From germline, CDR1 is MDHEN and CDR2 SYDVKM. The CDR3 covers 14 residues. Trimming shortened V by 6 bases and J by 2 bases, and 11 bases separated the two germline ends. The CDR3 spells CASSWIRGNQPQHF. CDR3 bases: TGTGCCAGCAGCTGGATACGGGGCAATCAGCCCCAGCATTTT.

Turning to this clone: Other DNA variants within this sample encode the same CDR3. The chain joins TRBV19 to TRBJ1-1; 9 bases fit TRBD1. Per the germline V gene, CDR1 is LNHDA and CDR2 is SQIVND (reference sequence). The CDR3 contains 14 residues. The V segment lost 3 bases and the J segment 3 bases; nucleotides outside the gene matches: 2. CDR3 DNA: TGTGCCAGTAGTATGGGGACAGGGTACACTGAAGCTTTCTTT. As protein: CASSMGTGYTEAFF.

The chain carries TRBV27 and TRBJ2-1; TRBD1 or TRBD2 may be the D gene (6 bases each). CDR1 and CDR2 from the germline V gene are MNHEY and SMNVEV (reference sequence). This CDR3 spans 15 amino acids. V was cut by 6 bases and J by 2 bases, with 14 bases left in between. CDR3: CASSLGGSAYNEQFF. In nucleotides, the CDR3 is TGTGCCAGCAGCCTAGGGGGGAGTGCCTACAATGAGCAGTTCTTC.

The genes are TRBV29-1 and TRBJ2-7; 11 bases map to TRBD1. The CDR3 runs 16 residues. Germline V lookup: CDR1 SQVTM, CDR2 ANQGSEA. Trimming cost V 1 base and J 4 bases; bases outside gene matches: 9. The chain's CDR3 is CSVEGGTGQGVYEQYF. CDR3 in DNA: TGCAGCGTTGAAGGGGGAACGGGACAGGGGGTTTACGAGCAGTACTTC.

V usage is TRBV19 and J usage is TRBJ1-2; D is unclear. CDR3 size: 15 residues. V was cut by 4 bases and J by 3 bases, with 15 bases left in between. Germline loops: CDR1 LNHDA, CDR2 SQIVND (reference sequence). The CDR3 loop is CASSTSSGGYYGYTF. The CDR3 bases are TGTGCCAGTAGTACCAGCAGTGGAGGGTACTATGGCTACACCTTC.

The V call is TRBV27, the J call TRBJ2-3; 7 nucleotides match TRBD2. The V and J ends lost 6 bases and 3 bases, in that order; junction bases with no gene match: 9. Germline assignment: CDR1 MNHEY and CDR2 SMNVEV (reference sequence). The CDR3 is 15 residues long. CDR3 region: CASSPLYGGTDTQYF. The CDR3 nucleotides read TGTGCCAGCAGCCCCCTCTACGGGGGGACAGATACGCAGTATTTT.

The chain recombines TRBV19 with TRBJ2-3; 9 nucleotides match TRBD2. The junction had 7 bases not matched to a gene; V was cut back by 1 base and J by 5 bases. CDR1 and CDR2 from the germline V gene are LNHDA and SQIVND (reference sequence). This CDR3 has 16 amino acids. CDR3 DNA: TGTGCCAGTAGTATAGGGGTAGCGGGAGAGGAAGATACGCAGTATTTT. This sequence encodes CASSIGVAGEEDTQYF.

The CDR3 region is CASSSGRGAVHEKLFF. The CDR3 nucleotides are TGTGCCAGCAGCTCCGGCCGGGGGGCAGTCCATGAAAAACTGTTTTTT. The chain links TRBV7-9 to TRBJ1-4; D may be TRBD1 (6 bases). CDR3 length equals 16 residues. Trimming took off 4 bases at V and 6 bases at J, with 18 bases between the two ends. Germline CDR1 reads SEHNR; CDR2 reads FQNEAQ (reference sequence).

This clone has a handful of counts. This rearrangement joins TRBV4-2 to TRBJ1-2; no clear D gene. CDR3 length: 14 residues. V dropped 0 bases and J dropped 2 bases, with 7 bases sitting between them. Germline V gene data show CDR1 as LGHNA and CDR2 as YNFKEQ. The CDR3 is CASSQDYSNYGYTF. The CDR3 coding sequence is TGTGCCAGCAGCCAAGATTACAGCAACTATGGCTACACCTTC.

J is TRBJ2-7 and V is TRBV9; perhaps D is TRBD1 or TRBD2 (5 bases each). V was clipped by 4 bases and J by 8 bases, with 19 bases between them. Germline V gene lookup returns CDR1 SGDLS and CDR2 YYNGEE. The CDR3 has 14 amino acids. Here the CDR3 reads CASSPPGASAQQYF. The CDR3 DNA is TGTGCCAGCAGCCCCCCCGGGGCCAGTGCCCAGCAGTACTTC.

The rearrangement uses TRBV27 and TRBJ2-1; D is ambiguous. From germline, CDR1 is MNHEY and CDR2 SMNVEV (reference sequence). The CDR3 consists of 12 residues. The ends were cut back, 3 bases at V and 10 bases at J, with 10 bases in the middle. CDR3 sequence: CASSLGAREQFF. CDR3 bases: TGTGCCAGCAGTTTGGGTGCCAGAGAGCAGTTCTTC.

V is TRBV2 and J is TRBJ1-3; D not certain. Germline V lookup: CDR1 SNHLY, CDR2 FYNNEI. Deletions cut 0 bases from V and 4 bases from J, with 13 bases between. This CDR3 comprises 16 residues. The CDR3 region is CASSEAKVSLGNTIYF. The CDR3 nucleotides are TGTGCCAGCAGTGAAGCGAAGGTTTCTCTAGGAAACACCATATATTTT.

The chain is built from TRBV7-9 and TRBJ2-2; 10 bases map to TRBD2. Unmatched junction bases numbered 9, after V lost 4 bases and J lost 1 base. CDR3 length: 18 amino acids. Germline V CDR1 and CDR2: SEHNR, FQNEAQ (reference sequence). CDR3 loop: CASSSTRGLAENTGELFF. The CDR3 DNA follows: TGTGCCAGCAGCTCCACGCGAGGACTAGCGGAGAACACCGGGGAGCTGTTTTTT.

V and J are TRBV7-3 and TRBJ1-1, with D possibly matching TRBD1 (5 bases). V gave up 5 bases and J gave up 1 base, with 17 bases separating them. CDR3 size: 16 residues. In germline, CDR1 is SGHTA, CDR2 FQGTGA. CDR3 DNA: TGTGCCAGCAGCCACCCCGCCCGGGGCGGGAACACTGAAGCTTTCTTT. This translates into CASSHPARGGNTEAFF.

The chain couples TRBV6-5 to TRBJ1-2, with D possibly TRBD1 on 5 matching bases. Germline V CDR1 and CDR2: MNHEY, SVGAGI. This CDR3 is built from 15 residues. V lost 8 bases and J lost 7, with 23 bases in between. The CDR3 sequence: CASAPSGGDVLGYTF. In DNA, the CDR3 is TGTGCCAGCGCTCCCTCGGGAGGGGACGTTCTTGGCTACACCTTC.

In its sample, this clone was seen once. The chain uses TRBV13 and TRBJ2-5, with D possibly TRBD1 on 6 matching bases. The CDR3 has 14 amino acids. V lost 0 bases to trimming and J lost 6 bases, with 11 bases between them. CDR1 and CDR2 (germline): PRHDT, FYEKMQ (reference sequence). The CDR3 DNA follows: TGTGCCAGCAGCTTAGGCAGGGGATACAAGACCCAGTACTTC. Amino acid sequence: CASSLGRGYKTQYF.

The V gene is TRBV19, the J gene TRBJ1-1; D is unresolved. V shed 3 bases and J shed 4 bases, with 12 bases lying between them. CDR1 is LNHDA, CDR2 SQIVND, per germline (reference sequence). There are 14 residues in the CDR3. The CDR3 here is CASSMTFGVTEAFF. Written as DNA, the CDR3 is TGTGCCAGTAGTATGACTTTTGGAGTCACTGAAGCTTTCTTT. The full variable domain, rest sourced from reference TRBV19 and TRBJ1-1, is DGGITQSPKYLFRKEGQNVTLSCEQNLNHDAMYWYRQDPGQGLRLIYYSQIVNDFQKGDIAEGYSVSREKKESFPLTVTSAQKNPTAFYLCASSMTFGVTEAFFGQGTRLTVV.

The chain links TRBV7-2 to TRBJ2-2; the D gene is possibly TRBD2 (7 bases). Germline V gives CDR1 SGHTA, CDR2 FQGNSA. Deletions cut 3 bases from V and 8 bases from J, with 13 bases between. This CDR3 region has 14 residues. The CDR3: CASSLAGARGELFF. The CDR3 DNA follows: TGTGCCAGCAGCTTGGCGGGGGCGCGAGGGGAGCTGTTTTTT. The entire variable domain, with the rest obtained from reference TRBV7-2 and TRBJ2-2, is as follows: GAGVSQSPSNKVTEKGKDVELRCDPISGHTALYWYRQSLGQGLEFLIYFQGNSAPDKSGLPSDRFSAERTGGSVSTLTIQRTQQEDSAVYLCASSLAGARGELFFGEGSRLTVL.

The chain couples TRBV27 to TRBJ2-7; D may match TRBD1 or TRBD2 (5 bases each). Trimming pared 3 bases from V and 0 bases from J, leaving 9 bases between. Germline values: CDR1 MNHEY, CDR2 SMNVEV (reference sequence). The CDR3 is 14 amino acids. The CDR3 coding sequence is TGTGCCAGCAGTTTGATCGGGACCTCCTACGAGCAGTACTTC. This translates into CASSLIGTSYEQYF.

This clone turned up a few times. The DNA of the CDR3 is TGTGCCAGCAGCCCCATACTTGGTTCTGAAGCTTTCTTT. It codes for CASSPILGSEAFF. The chain links TRBV11-2 to TRBJ1-1; D is undetermined. CDR1 and CDR2 from the germline V gene are SGHAT and FQNNGV. With 5 bases removed from V and 6 bases from J, the gap between germline ends came to 13 bases. This CDR3 is 13 amino acids long.

The chain has TRBV6-9 and TRBJ1-6; D is undetermined. The CDR3 length is 15 residues. Deletions cut 4 bases from V and 2 bases from J, with 9 bases between. Germline loops: CDR1 MNHGY, CDR2 SVAAGI. The DNA for the CDR3 is TGTGCCAGCAGTTCCACCGGGACCTATAATTCACCCCTCCACTTT. It codes for CASSSTGTYNSPLHF.

The chain links TRBV7-2 to TRBJ2-1; the match to TRBD2 covers 13 bases. The V and J ends lost 5 bases and 8 bases, in that order; junction bases with no gene match: 6. Germline CDR1 is SGHTA and CDR2 is FQGNSA. CDR3 length equals 15 residues. DNA for the CDR3: TGTGCCAGCAGCCCGGGACTAGCGGGAAGCGATGAGCAGTTCTTC. Translation: CASSPGLAGSDEQFF.

The rearrangement uses TRBV10-1 and TRBJ2-2; D remains ambiguous. Germline CDR1 reads WNHNN; CDR2 reads SYGVQD (reference sequence). This CDR3 is built from 14 residues. The germline V and J ends were trimmed by 5 bases and 0 bases, with 7 bases remaining between them. CDR3 amino acids: CASSPPTNTGELFF. The CDR3 coding sequence is TGCGCCAGCAGTCCTCCAACGAACACCGGGGAGCTGTTTTTT.

V is TRBV5-1 and J is TRBJ2-3, with D uncertain. The V end lost 0 bases, the J end lost 3 bases, and 17 bases lay between the germline ends. This CDR3 is built from 17 residues. Germline lookup yields CDR1 SGHRS and CDR2 YFSETQ. In nucleotides, the CDR3 is TGCGCCAGCAGCTTGGGGCCAGTTAGTTACGGGACAGATACGCAGTATTTT. It encodes CASSLGPVSYGTDTQYF.